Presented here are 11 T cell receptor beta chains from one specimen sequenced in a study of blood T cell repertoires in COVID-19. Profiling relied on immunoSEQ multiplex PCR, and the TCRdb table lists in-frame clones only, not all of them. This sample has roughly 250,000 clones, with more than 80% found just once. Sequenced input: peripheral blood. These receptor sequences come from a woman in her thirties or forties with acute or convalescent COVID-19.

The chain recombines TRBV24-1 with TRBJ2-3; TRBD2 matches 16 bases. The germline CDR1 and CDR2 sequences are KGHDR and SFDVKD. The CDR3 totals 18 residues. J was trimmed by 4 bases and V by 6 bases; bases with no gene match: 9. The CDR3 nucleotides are TGTGCCACCAGTCCTTCGGGACTAGCGGGGGGGCGGGCAGATACGCAGTATTTT. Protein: CATSPSGLAGGRADTQYF.

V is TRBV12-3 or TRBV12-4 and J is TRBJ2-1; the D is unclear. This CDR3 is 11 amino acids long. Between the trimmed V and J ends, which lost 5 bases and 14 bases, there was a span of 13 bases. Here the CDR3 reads CASSTSAREFF. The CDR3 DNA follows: TGTGCCAGCAGTACGAGCGCAAGAGAGTTCTTC.

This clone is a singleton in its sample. The CDR3 nucleotides are TGTGCCTGGAGACAGGGGCGCAGTTCACCCCTCCACTTT. Amino acids: CAWRQGRSSPLHF. V gene TRBV30 combines with J gene TRBJ1-6; 7 bases map to TRBD1. CDR1 and CDR2 (germline): GTSNPN, SVGIG (reference sequence). This CDR3 spans 13 amino acids. Trimming removed 3 bases from V and 9 bases from J; junction bases left unmatched: 5.

CDR3 bases: TGTGCCAGCAGTTACCTAGGATCAGGGCGCGGCTACACCTTC. It translates to CASSYLGSGRGYTF. The V and J genes are TRBV6-5 and TRBJ1-2; the D gene is possibly TRBD1 (5 bases). V lost 2 bases to trimming and J lost 8 bases, with 15 bases between them. The CDR3 has 14 amino acids. The V gene's germline CDR1 is MNHEY and CDR2 SVGAGI.

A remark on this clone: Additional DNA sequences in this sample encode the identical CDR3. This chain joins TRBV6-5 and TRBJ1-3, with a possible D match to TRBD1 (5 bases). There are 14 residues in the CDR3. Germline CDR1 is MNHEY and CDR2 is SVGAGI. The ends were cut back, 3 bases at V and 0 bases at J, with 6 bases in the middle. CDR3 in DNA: TGTGCCAGCAGTTATCAGGGCTCTGGAAACACCATATATTTT. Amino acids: CASSYQGSGNTIYF.

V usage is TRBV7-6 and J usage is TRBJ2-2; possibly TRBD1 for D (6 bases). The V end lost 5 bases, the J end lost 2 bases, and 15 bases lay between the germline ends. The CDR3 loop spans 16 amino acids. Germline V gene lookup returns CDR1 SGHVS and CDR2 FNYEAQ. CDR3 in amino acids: CASSPSGTTNTGELFF. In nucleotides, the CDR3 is TGTGCCAGCAGCCCTTCCGGGACAACCAACACCGGGGAGCTGTTTTTT.

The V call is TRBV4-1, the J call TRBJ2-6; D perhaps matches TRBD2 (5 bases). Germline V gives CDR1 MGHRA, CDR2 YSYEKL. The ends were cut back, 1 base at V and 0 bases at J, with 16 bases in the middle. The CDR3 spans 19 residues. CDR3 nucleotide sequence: TGCGCCAGCAGCCAAGGACGGGCTAGAGGGAACTCTGGGGCCAACGTCCTGACTTTC. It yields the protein CASSQGRARGNSGANVLTF.

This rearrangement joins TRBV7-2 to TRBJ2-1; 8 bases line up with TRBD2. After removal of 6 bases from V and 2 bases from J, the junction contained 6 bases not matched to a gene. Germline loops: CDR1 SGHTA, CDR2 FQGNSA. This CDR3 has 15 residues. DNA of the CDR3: TGTGCCAGCAGTGAGCGGGGGAGCACCTACAATGAGCAGTTCTTC. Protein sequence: CASSERGSTYNEQFF. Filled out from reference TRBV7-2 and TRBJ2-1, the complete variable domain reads GAGVSQSPSNKVTEKGKDVELRCDPISGHTALYWYRQSLGQGLEFLIYFQGNSAPDKSGLPSDRFSAERTGGSVSTLTIQRTQQEDSAVYLCASSERGSTYNEQFFGPGTRLTVL.

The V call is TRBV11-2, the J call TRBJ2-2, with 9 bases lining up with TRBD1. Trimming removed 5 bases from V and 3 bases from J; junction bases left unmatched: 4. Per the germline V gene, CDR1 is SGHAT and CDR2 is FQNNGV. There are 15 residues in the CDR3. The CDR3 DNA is TGTGCCAGCAGCCGCTGGACAGGGGACACCGGGGAGCTGTTTTTT. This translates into CASSRWTGDTGELFF.

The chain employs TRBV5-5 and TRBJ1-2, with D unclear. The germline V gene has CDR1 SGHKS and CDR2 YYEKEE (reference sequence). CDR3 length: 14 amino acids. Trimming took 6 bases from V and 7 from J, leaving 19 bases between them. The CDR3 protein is CASIPGLGPLGYTF. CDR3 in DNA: TGTGCCAGCATCCCCGGACTCGGGCCCCTTGGCTACACCTTC.

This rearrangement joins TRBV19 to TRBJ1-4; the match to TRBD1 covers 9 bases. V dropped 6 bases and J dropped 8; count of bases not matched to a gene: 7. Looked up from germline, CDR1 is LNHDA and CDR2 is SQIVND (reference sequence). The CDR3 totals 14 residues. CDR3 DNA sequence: TGTGCCAGTAGGCGACAGGGGGTTGGGGAAAAACTGTTTTTT. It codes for CASRRQGVGEKLFF. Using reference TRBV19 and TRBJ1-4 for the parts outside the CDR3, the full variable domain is DGGITQSPKYLFRKEGQNVTLSCEQNLNHDAMYWYRQDPGQGLRLIYYSQIVNDFQKGDIAEGYSVSREKKESFPLTVTSAQKNPTAFYLCASRRQGVGEKLFFGSGTQLSVL.